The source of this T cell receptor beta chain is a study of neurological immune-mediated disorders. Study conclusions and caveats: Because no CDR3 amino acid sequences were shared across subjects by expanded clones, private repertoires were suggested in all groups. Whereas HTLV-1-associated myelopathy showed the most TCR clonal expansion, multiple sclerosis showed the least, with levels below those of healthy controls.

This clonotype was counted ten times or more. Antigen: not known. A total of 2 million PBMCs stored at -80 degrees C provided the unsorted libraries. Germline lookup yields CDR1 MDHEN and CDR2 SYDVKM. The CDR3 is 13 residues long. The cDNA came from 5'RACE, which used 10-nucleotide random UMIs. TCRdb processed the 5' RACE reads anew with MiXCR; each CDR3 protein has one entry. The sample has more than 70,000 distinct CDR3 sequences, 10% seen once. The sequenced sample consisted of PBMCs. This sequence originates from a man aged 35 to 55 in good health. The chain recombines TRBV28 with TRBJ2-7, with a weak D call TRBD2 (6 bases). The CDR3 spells CAVEKRRDYEQYF. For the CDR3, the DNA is TGTGCAGTAGAAAAGAGGAGGGACTACGAGCAGTACTTC.